Shown below are 14 T cell receptor beta chains from a single sample sequenced in a study of PD-1 blockade in classical Hodgkin lymphoma. All patients experienced relapse after autologous stem cell transplantation, and brentuximab vedotin exposure was variable. Assay used: immunoSEQ multiplex PCR; TCRdb lists only in-frame clones, some missing. The sample contains roughly 26,000 clones, approximately 90% of which appear only once. The starting material was peripheral blood mononuclear cells (PBMCs), obtained at baseline. The receptor source for this set is a human donor with classical Hodgkin lymphoma.

The rearrangement joins TRBV7-8 to TRBJ2-7, with D perhaps matching TRBD2 (6 bases). V dropped 2 bases and J dropped 3 bases, with 8 bases sitting between them. The CDR3 is 13 residues long. Germline CDR1 is SGHVS and CDR2 is FQNEAQ. CDR3 loop: CASSLRGNYEQYF. CDR3 sequence (DNA): TGTGCCAGCAGCTTACGGGGGAACTACGAGCAGTACTTC.

This clone was seen more than once but under ten times. Other DNA sequences in this sample translate to the same CDR3. The rearrangement joins TRBV7-8 to TRBJ1-1; D gene uncertain. V dropped 1 base and J dropped 1 base, with 7 bases sitting between them. Germline V gene lookup returns CDR1 SGHVS and CDR2 FQNEAQ. There are 14 residues in the CDR3. CDR3: CASSLEGRNTEAFF. The DNA for the CDR3 is TGTGCCAGCAGCTTAGAAGGGCGGAACACTGAAGCTTTCTTT.

V usage is TRBV19 and J usage is TRBJ1-1; D not resolved. The CDR3 runs 16 residues. Trimming stripped 0 bases from V and 7 bases from J, with 18 bases between. Germline V lookup: CDR1 LNHDA, CDR2 SQIVND (reference sequence). CDR3 sequence: CASSIDPVSKHFEAFF. The CDR3 bases are TGTGCCAGTAGTATAGATCCGGTCAGCAAACACTTTGAAGCTTTCTTT.

The CDR3: CASSLGGFGFYNEQFF. The CDR3 DNA sequence: TGTGCCAGCAGTTTAGGAGGTTTCGGTTTCTACAATGAGCAGTTCTTC. The genes are TRBV27 and TRBJ2-1, with D perhaps matching TRBD2 (5 bases). The CDR3 sequence is 16 residues long. V lost 2 bases, J lost 3 bases, and 14 bases lay in between. The germline CDR1 and CDR2 sequences are MNHEY and SMNVEV (reference sequence).

The chain is built from TRBV18 and TRBJ1-5; 8 positions match TRBD1. Germline loops: CDR1 KGHSH, CDR2 LQKENI. CDR3 size: 16 residues. J was trimmed by 0 bases and V by 6 bases; bases with no gene match: 7. The CDR3 bases are TGTGCCAGCTCGTCCTCGGACAGGGCTAGCAATCAGCCCCAGCATTTT. The encoded protein is CASSSSDRASNQPQHF.

The rearrangement links TRBV7-8 to TRBJ2-2; no definite D call. The CDR3 extends over 17 amino acids. Trimming cost V 0 bases and J 0 bases, with 11 bases left between them. Germline lookup yields CDR1 SGHVS and CDR2 FQNEAQ. The CDR3 protein is CASSLAISGANTGELFF. CDR3 coding DNA: TGTGCCAGCAGCTTAGCCATATCAGGTGCGAACACCGGGGAGCTGTTTTTT. Drawing the rest from reference TRBV7-8 and TRBJ2-2, the complete variable domain is GAGVSQSPRYKVAKRGQDVALRCDPISGHVSLFWYQQALGQGPEFLTYFQNEAQLDKSGLPSDRFFAERPEGSVSTLKIQRTQQEDSAVYLCASSLAISGANTGELFFGEGSRLTVL.

The chain couples TRBV9 to TRBJ2-7, with 13 bases that match TRBD2. Losses at the gene ends were 0 bases for V and 1 base for J; bases not matched to a gene: 1. Germline V CDR1 and CDR2: SGDLS, YYNGEE. This CDR3 is built from 16 residues. CDR3: CASSVEGLAGSYEQYF. In DNA, the CDR3 is TGTGCCAGCAGCGTAGAGGGACTAGCGGGGTCCTACGAGCAGTACTTC.

The CDR3 reads CASSPDTGQGLAYGYTF. Written as DNA, the CDR3 is TGTGCCAGCAGCCCTGACACGGGACAGGGTTTAGCCTATGGCTACACCTTC. The V gene is TRBV4-2, the J gene TRBJ1-2, with 9 nucleotides matching TRBD1. V was pared by 4 bases and J by 4 bases, with 13 bases of the junction left unmatched. Per germline, CDR1 LGHNA and CDR2 YNFKEQ. The CDR3 runs 17 residues.

The chain recombines TRBV6-1 with TRBJ1-3; D is uncertain. This CDR3 spans 13 amino acids. CDR1 is MNHNS, CDR2 SASEGT, per germline. Trimming removed 6 bases at V and 0 bases at J, with 6 bases between. The CDR3 bases are TGTGCCAGCAGGGTGGCCTCTGGAAACACCATATATTTT. Protein: CASRVASGNTIYF.

This chain links TRBV4-1 with TRBJ1-2, with D maybe TRBD1 (5 bases). Germline CDR1 reads MGHRA; CDR2 reads YSYEKL. The CDR3 is made up of 18 amino acids. V lost 0 bases and J 11 bases, leaving 28 bases between the germline ends. CDR3 loop: CASSQERTPEYLLWGYTF. DNA for the CDR3: TGCGCCAGCAGCCAAGAACGGACACCCGAATATCTCTTATGGGGGTACACCTTC.

V gene TRBV12-5 combines with J gene TRBJ2-5; 7 bases line up with TRBD2. Unmatched junction bases numbered 10, after V lost 5 bases and J lost 1 base. This CDR3 comprises 16 residues. The germline CDR1 and CDR2 sequences are LGHNT and FRNRAP. This CDR3 is CASGRGLGLSQETQYF. CDR3 nucleotides: TGTGCTAGTGGTCGAGGACTAGGACTTTCCCAAGAGACCCAGTACTTC.

This sequence joins TRBV13 and TRBJ1-3; D not certain. The CDR3 sequence is 16 residues long. The ends were cut back, 5 bases at V and 1 base at J, with 15 bases in the middle. CDR1 is PRHDT, CDR2 FYEKMQ, per germline (reference sequence). The CDR3 DNA sequence: TGTGCCAGCAGCCCTCTATGGGGTCGGTCTGGAAACACCATATATTTT. Protein sequence: CASSPLWGRSGNTIYF.

The rearrangement links TRBV23-1 to TRBJ2-7; TRBD1 is a possible D gene (5 bases). Being an ORF, TRBV23-1 has a function that is uncertain. The CDR3 spans 16 residues. With 2 bases removed from V and 3 bases from J, the gap between germline ends came to 17 bases. The CDR3 DNA reads TGCGCCAGCAGTCAACCGACAGAACCTTTTTACTACGAGCAGTACTTC. It yields the protein CASSQPTEPFYYEQYF.

J is TRBJ1-2 and V is TRBV5-1; 8 nucleotides match TRBD1. Germline loops: CDR1 SGHRS, CDR2 YFSETQ. V trimming: 4 bases; J trimming: 4 bases; junction bases outside the gene matches: 9. This CDR3 region has 15 residues. CDR3 nucleotides: TGCGCCAGCAGCAGAGGACAGGGAAGTGCCTATGGCTACACCTTC. Amino acids: CASSRGQGSAYGYTF.